These T cell receptor beta chains were read from a single sample in a study of T cells in localized non-small cell lung cancer. Generated by immunoSEQ multiplex PCR, the TCRdb table keeps only in-frame clones and is missing some. Of roughly 24,000 clones in the sample, about 84% are singletons; the top ten hold 9.6%. The sample in question was peripheral blood, obtained before any cancer treatment. The receptors derive from a man aged 40 to 75 with stage III squamous cell lung carcinoma. Each CDR3 is given with its conserved first and last residue. D genes are given only for firm matches. Clone size is not always given. Where it is, it says once, few, many or a class for expanded clones.

v_gene: TRBV5-1; j_gene: TRBJ2-3; d_gene: TRBD2; abundance: once; CDR3nt: TGCGCCAGCAGCTTGGGACCGGGAGGGGTGACAGATACGCAGTATTTT; CDR3aa: CASSLGPGGVTDTQYF
v_gene: TRBV6-6; j_gene: TRBJ1-1; d_gene: .; abundance: .; CDR3nt: TGTGCCAGCAGTTACGATAGGGGAAACACTGAAGCTTTCTTT; CDR3aa: CASSYDRGNTEAFF
v_gene: TRBV2; j_gene: TRBJ1-3; d_gene: .; abundance: few; CDR3nt: TGTGCCAGCAGTGATTTATACTCTGGAAACACCATATATTTT; CDR3aa: CASSDLYSGNTIYF
v_gene: TRBV2; j_gene: TRBJ2-4; d_gene: TRBD1; abundance: .; CDR3nt: TGTGCCAGCCGAGGAGGGACAGGGGAAAACATTCAGTACTTC; CDR3aa: CASRGGTGENIQYF
v_gene: TRBV4-2; j_gene: TRBJ2-1; d_gene: .; abundance: .; CDR3nt: TGTGCCAGCAGCCTAGCGGAAAGCTCCTACAATGAGCAGTTCTTC; CDR3aa: CASSLAESSYNEQFF
v_gene: TRBV28; j_gene: TRBJ2-7; d_gene: .; abundance: .; CDR3nt: TGTGCCAGCAGTCAAGGGGATTCCTACGAGCAGTACTTC; CDR3aa: CASSQGDSYEQYF
v_gene: TRBV11-3; j_gene: TRBJ2-3; d_gene: TRBD2; abundance: .; CDR3nt: TGTGCCAGCAGCTTAACCCAAACTAGCGGGGGATGGGGGAGCACAGATACGCAGTATTTT; CDR3aa: CASSLTQTSGGWGSTDTQYF
v_gene: TRBV19; j_gene: TRBJ1-2; d_gene: .; abundance: few; CDR3nt: TGTGCCAGTAGTTTGGATGGGTTTAACTATGGCTACACCTTC; CDR3aa: CASSLDGFNYGYTF
v_gene: TRBV5-5; j_gene: TRBJ1-1; d_gene: .; abundance: .; CDR3nt: TGTGCCAGCAGCTTGGCTCTCTTAAACACTGAAGCTTTCTTT; CDR3aa: CASSLALLNTEAFF
v_gene: TRBV5-5; j_gene: TRBJ1-5; d_gene: TRBD1; abundance: .; CDR3nt: TGTGCCAGCAGCCACAGGGGAGGACAGTACTATAGCAATCAGCCCCAGCATTTT; CDR3aa: CASSHRGGQYYSNQPQHF
v_gene: TRBV7-6; j_gene: TRBJ2-5; d_gene: TRBD2; abundance: .; CDR3nt: TGTGCCAGCAGCTCTGTAGCGGGAGGGGAGACCCAGTACTTC; CDR3aa: CASSSVAGGETQYF
v_gene: TRBV2; j_gene: TRBJ1-5; d_gene: TRBD1; abundance: .; CDR3nt: TGTGCCAGCACCGCGGACAGGCAACGCAATCAGCCCCAGCATTTT; CDR3aa: CASTADRQRNQPQHF
v_gene: TRBV4-2; j_gene: TRBJ2-5; d_gene: .; abundance: .; CDR3nt: TGTGCCAGCAGCCAAGACGAGGGAGAGACCCAGTACTTC; CDR3aa: CASSQDEGETQYF
v_gene: TRBV19; j_gene: TRBJ1-5; d_gene: .; abundance: .; CDR3nt: TGTGCCACCAAAGGGGGGGCCATCAATCAGCCCCAGCATTTT; CDR3aa: CATKGGAINQPQHF
v_gene: TRBV29-1; j_gene: TRBJ2-7; d_gene: .; abundance: .; CDR3nt: TGCAGCGTCACAGGGCCCTCCTACGAGCAGTACTTC; CDR3aa: CSVTGPSYEQYF
v_gene: TRBV19; j_gene: TRBJ2-3; d_gene: .; abundance: .; CDR3nt: TGTGCCAGTAGCGGTGACAGTTTTGGTACGCAGTATTTT; CDR3aa: CASSGDSFGTQYF
v_gene: TRBV28; j_gene: TRBJ2-5; d_gene: .; abundance: .; CDR3nt: TGTGCCAGCAGGTTAGGGACACGACCCGGGGAGACCCAGTACTTC; CDR3aa: CASRLGTRPGETQYF
v_gene: TRBV19; j_gene: TRBJ2-1; d_gene: .; abundance: .; CDR3nt: TGTGCCAGTAGTCCCCGGGGGTCAATAGAAGTCAATGAGCAGTTCTTC; CDR3aa: CASSPRGSIEVNEQFF
v_gene: TRBV28; j_gene: TRBJ1-1; d_gene: .; abundance: few; CDR3nt: TGTGCCATCGAGGGGAACACTGAAGCTTTCTTT; CDR3aa: CAIEGNTEAFF
v_gene: TRBV5-1; j_gene: TRBJ1-1; d_gene: .; abundance: .; CDR3nt: TGCGCCAGCAGCTTGGCCGAAGGTGAAGCTTTCTTT; CDR3aa: CASSLAEGEAFF
v_gene: TRBV11-2; j_gene: TRBJ2-1; d_gene: .; abundance: .; CDR3nt: TGTGCCAGCAGCTCACGGACGTACAATGAGCAGTTCTTC; CDR3aa: CASSSRTYNEQFF
v_gene: TRBV7-9; j_gene: TRBJ1-6; d_gene: .; abundance: once; CDR3nt: TGTGCCAGCAGCTTGGCGAATTCACCCCTCCACTTT; CDR3aa: CASSLANSPLHF
v_gene: TRBV5-4; j_gene: TRBJ2-3; d_gene: .; abundance: once; CDR3nt: TGTGCCAGCAGTCCAGAAACAGATACGCAGTATTTT; CDR3aa: CASSPETDTQYF
v_gene: TRBV14; j_gene: TRBJ1-5; d_gene: .; abundance: .; CDR3nt: TGTGCCAGCAGCCAAGGGTCTGGGAGGGGGTATCAGCCCCAGCATTTT; CDR3aa: CASSQGSGRGYQPQHF
v_gene: TRBV30; j_gene: TRBJ2-3; d_gene: .; abundance: .; CDR3nt: TGTGCCTGGAGTTGGGTGGGCACAGATACGCAGTATTTT; CDR3aa: CAWSWVGTDTQYF
v_gene: TRBV5-4; j_gene: TRBJ2-5; d_gene: .; abundance: .; CDR3nt: TGTGCCAGCAGCTTGGTTGCGGAAGAGACCCAGTACTTC; CDR3aa: CASSLVAEETQYF
v_gene: TRBV5-1; j_gene: TRBJ2-3; d_gene: .; abundance: .; CDR3nt: TGCGCCAGCAGCTTTCCCGGCATGGATACGCAGTATTTT; CDR3aa: CASSFPGMDTQYF
v_gene: TRBV19; j_gene: TRBJ1-1; d_gene: .; abundance: once; CDR3nt: TGTGCCAGTAGTAGGTTCGGATCAGGGGAAGCTTTCTTT; CDR3aa: CASSRFGSGEAFF
v_gene: TRBV11-2; j_gene: TRBJ2-2; d_gene: TRBD2; abundance: .; CDR3nt: TGTGCCAGCAGCTTAGCTGGGACTAGCAACACCGGGGAGCTGTTTTTT; CDR3aa: CASSLAGTSNTGELFF
v_gene: TRBV11-1; j_gene: TRBJ2-7; d_gene: .; abundance: .; CDR3nt: TGTGCCAGCAGCTTTGACTGGAGCTCCTACGAGCAGTACTTC; CDR3aa: CASSFDWSSYEQYF
v_gene: TRBV15; j_gene: TRBJ2-4; d_gene: TRBD2; abundance: .; CDR3nt: TGTGCCACCAGCACCGGACTAGCGGGAAGCGATGGCAAAAACATTCAGTACTTC; CDR3aa: CATSTGLAGSDGKNIQYF
v_gene: TRBV27; j_gene: TRBJ1-5; d_gene: TRBD1; abundance: .; CDR3nt: TGTGCCAGCACCCCAGCCCCAGGGGGGAAGCAGCCCCAGCATTTT; CDR3aa: CASTPAPGGKQPQHF
v_gene: TRBV5-1; j_gene: TRBJ2-2; d_gene: TRBD1; abundance: .; CDR3nt: TGCGCCAGCAGCTTGGTGGACAGGGGCACCGGGGAGCTGTTTTTT; CDR3aa: CASSLVDRGTGELFF
v_gene: TRBV9; j_gene: TRBJ2-3; d_gene: .; abundance: .; CDR3nt: TGTGCCAGCAGCGATGTGGGCACAGATACGCAGTATTTT; CDR3aa: CASSDVGTDTQYF
v_gene: TRBV19; j_gene: TRBJ2-2; d_gene: TRBD2; abundance: .; CDR3nt: TGTGCCAGTAGTATAGATCTATATCGGCGAGCGGGAGGCACCGGGGAGCTGTTTTTT; CDR3aa: CASSIDLYRRAGGTGELFF
v_gene: TRBV6-6; j_gene: TRBJ2-7; d_gene: .; abundance: .; CDR3nt: TGTGCCAGCAGTTCAAAAGCCTACGAGCAGTACTTC; CDR3aa: CASSSKAYEQYF
v_gene: TRBV6-5; j_gene: TRBJ2-7; d_gene: .; abundance: .; CDR3nt: TGTGCCAGCAGTTACGGGACCGAGCAGTACTTC; CDR3aa: CASSYGTEQYF
v_gene: TRBV11-2; j_gene: TRBJ1-4; d_gene: .; abundance: .; CDR3nt: TGTGCCAGCAAACCTAACGGGTATGAAAAACTGTTTTTT; CDR3aa: CASKPNGYEKLFF
v_gene: TRBV5-4; j_gene: TRBJ1-4; d_gene: TRBD1; abundance: .; CDR3nt: TGTGCCAGCAGTCGTTCAGGGGGCGAGGGTGAAAAACTGTTTTTT; CDR3aa: CASSRSGGEGEKLFF
v_gene: TRBV5-5; j_gene: TRBJ1-3; d_gene: TRBD1; abundance: .; CDR3nt: TGTGCCAGCAGCGTTACAGGGGTGGGCGCTGGAAACACCATATATTTT; CDR3aa: CASSVTGVGAGNTIYF
v_gene: TRBV5-1; j_gene: TRBJ1-2; d_gene: TRBD1; abundance: once; CDR3nt: TGCGCCAGCAGCGCGGACAGGGGTTCCGATGGCTACACCTTC; CDR3aa: CASSADRGSDGYTF
v_gene: TRBV5-4; j_gene: TRBJ2-7; d_gene: TRBD2; abundance: .; CDR3nt: TGTGCCAGCAGCTTGGCACTAGCGCCGTACGAGCAGTACTTC; CDR3aa: CASSLALAPYEQYF
v_gene: TRBV11-2; j_gene: TRBJ2-7; d_gene: .; abundance: .; CDR3nt: TGTGCCAGCAGCCCTCGGAGTTGGACCCCCTACGAGCAGTACTTC; CDR3aa: CASSPRSWTPYEQYF
v_gene: TRBV27; j_gene: TRBJ2-1; d_gene: TRBD2; abundance: .; CDR3nt: TGTGCCAGCAGTCGTAGCGGGAGGATCGGTGAGCAGTTCTTC; CDR3aa: CASSRSGRIGEQFF